This T cell receptor (beta chain) was identified in a study of glioma-infiltrating T cells. Study-level results: Tissue and blood shared very few CDR3 sequences. Tissue-blood divergence was below expectation in non-neoplastic patients, above in gliomas.

Amplification of TCR alpha and beta CDR3 regions from RNA used iRepertoire nested multiplex PCR. For one-step reverse transcription and amplification, about 85-400 ng of tissue mRNA or PBMC total RNA was used. TCRdb reanalysed the multiplex PCR reads using MiXCR and keeps one entry per CDR3 protein. The sample has under 150,000 distinct CDR3 sequences, 24% seen once; the top ten hold approximately 26%. This clonotype was detected ten times or more. Its antigen is as yet unknown. This CDR3 is 15 amino acids long. Per germline, CDR1 MNHEY and CDR2 SMNVEV (reference sequence). Trimming shortened V by 0 bases and J by 3 bases, and 12 bases separated the two germline ends.

The source material was glioma tissue, nonneoplastic brain tissue, or PBMCs (not recorded which). The clonotype originates from a human donor with low-grade glioma or glioblastoma, undergoing nonglioma brain surgery, or in good health (not recorded which). The V call is TRBV27, the J call TRBJ2-7; possible D gene TRBD1, 6 bases. The chain's CDR3 is CASSLSTGQYYEQYV. The CDR3 DNA reads TGTGCCAGCAGTTTATCCACAGGGCAGTACTACGAGCAGTACGTC.